The 10 T cell receptor beta chains reported below all come from one sample, sequenced in a study of T cell responses to AZD1222 COVID-19 vaccine. TCRdb's copy holds only in-frame clones and misses some; the assay was immunoSEQ multiplex PCR. The sample contains about 56,000 clones, 80% to 90% of which appear only once. Sequences were derived from peripheral blood, sampled on day 0 of AZD1222 vaccination. The origin of the receptors is an adult in good health.

This chain connects TRBV4-1 to TRBJ2-7, with a possible D match to TRBD1 (5 bases). Trimming removed 2 bases at V and 7 bases at J, with 12 bases between. This CDR3 is 13 amino acids long. Per the germline V gene, CDR1 is MGHRA and CDR2 is YSYEKL. The CDR3 coding sequence is TGCGCCAGCAGCCAACTTACAGGTGAAGAGCAGTACTTC. It encodes CASSQLTGEEQYF.

Comments on this clone: Other DNA sequences in the sample encode the same CDR3. This chain uses TRBV24-1 with TRBJ1-2; D call uncertain. The CDR3 consists of 12 residues. V lost 4 bases, J lost 6 bases, and 8 bases lay in between. From germline, CDR1 is KGHDR and CDR2 SFDVKD. The CDR3 DNA reads TGTGCCACCAGTGAAACGGGTGATGGCTACACCTTC. Amino acid sequence: CATSETGDGYTF.

The rearrangement links TRBV28 to TRBJ2-5, with 12 nucleotides matching TRBD1. CDR1 is MDHEN, CDR2 SYDVKM, per germline. This CDR3 comprises 14 residues. The V gene end was trimmed by 5 bases and the J gene end by 10 bases; junction bases not matched to a gene: 8. The CDR3 is CASSVGQGAAGQYF. In nucleotides, the CDR3 is TGTGCCAGCAGTGTGGGACAGGGGGCGGCGGGCCAGTACTTC.

This clone was observed a single time. A junction end diverges from the germline sequence, so it may reflect a read error. The genes are TRBV30 and TRBJ2-7; 9 bases are a match to TRBD1. The germline gives CDR1 GTSNPN, CDR2 SVGIG (reference sequence). The CDR3 runs 11 residues. CDR3 in amino acids: CAWSTGTGRHF. As DNA, the CDR3 is TGTGCCTGGTCAACCGGGACAGGGAGGCATTTC.

The sample holds a few counts of this clone. V usage is TRBV7-6 and J usage is TRBJ2-1; 10 bases line up with TRBD1. This CDR3 region has 15 residues. J gave up 7 bases and V 7 bases, and 10 bases lay outside the gene matches. CDR1 and CDR2 (germline): SGHVS, FNYEAQ. The CDR3 protein is CASTLGTGARNEQFF. In nucleotides, the CDR3 is TGTGCCAGCACGCTTGGGACAGGGGCTCGAAATGAGCAGTTCTTC.

J is TRBJ1-1 and V is TRBV28, with D maybe TRBD1 (6 bases). V lost 2 bases and J 11 bases, leaving 9 bases between the germline ends. This CDR3 is 11 amino acids long. Germline lookup yields CDR1 MDHEN and CDR2 SYDVKM. As DNA, the CDR3 is TGTGCCAGCAGTTTAAGGGGGGGGGCTTTCTTT. Translating gives CASSLRGGAFF.

The V call is TRBV5-4, the J call TRBJ2-7; TRBD2 matches at 7 bases. This CDR3 has 16 residues. Germline CDR1 reads SGHNT; CDR2 reads YYREEE (reference sequence). Losses at the gene ends were 3 bases for V and 3 bases for J; bases not matched to a gene: 12. CDR3 in amino acids: CASSSDRLASFYEQYF. CDR3 sequence (DNA): TGTGCCAGCAGCTCGGACCGACTAGCCTCCTTCTACGAGCAGTACTTC.

J is TRBJ1-5 and V is TRBV7-9; D gene unclear. The germline V gene encodes CDR1 SEHNR and CDR2 FQNEAQ (reference sequence). The CDR3 length is 13 residues. V was trimmed by 5 bases and J by 4 bases, leaving 9 bases between them. The DNA of the CDR3 is TGTGCCAGCAGCCCACTATCTAATCAGCCCCAGCATTTT. Residues: CASSPLSNQPQHF.

The chain links TRBV19 to TRBJ2-2, with 9 nucleotides matching TRBD2. This CDR3 region has 16 residues. J lost 7 bases, V lost 3 bases, and 9 bases had no gene match. Germline V CDR1 and CDR2: LNHDA, SQIVND (reference sequence). Written as DNA, the CDR3 is TGTGCCAGTAGTATGGTCGCGGGGGGGCTAGTCGGGGAGCTGTTTTTT. It specifies CASSMVAGGLVGELFF.

This chain connects TRBV5-1 to TRBJ2-1, with 10 bases matching TRBD2. Germline CDR1 reads SGHRS; CDR2 reads YFSETQ. The CDR3 is 15 residues long. V gave up 1 base and J gave up 5 bases; unmatched junction bases: 3. In DNA form, the CDR3 reads TGCGCCAGCAGCTTGTGGACTAGCGGTAACAATGAGCAGTTCTTC. This codes for CASSLWTSGNNEQFF.